This T cell receptor beta chain was profiled in a study of T cells in tumors after PD-1 blockade. About the study: Treatment was either pembrolizumab 200 mg every 3 weeks or cemiplimab 350 mg every 2 weeks. A subset received ongoing vismodegib 150 mg daily alongside anti-PD-1 therapy.

The germline V gene has CDR1 ENHRY and CDR2 SYGVKD. Between the trimmed V and J ends, which lost 8 bases and 7 bases, there was a span of 11 bases. The CDR3 contains 12 residues. Some clones are missing from TCRdb's copy, which holds only in-frame ones; the method was immunoSEQ multiplex PCR. The data hold more than 40,000 clones, with approximately 81% observed a single time. The chain links TRBV10-3 to TRBJ2-2, with D possibly matching TRBD2 (5 bases). The starting material was PBMCs, obtained before anti-PD-1 treatment. The source is a human donor with basal cell carcinoma. In DNA form, the CDR3 reads TGTGCCATCGTGGACTCGGACGGGGAGCTGTTTTTT. Protein product: CAIVDSDGELFF.